The entry below describes one TCR beta chain. Its antigen is still unknown. Germline and junction disagree at one end, which may indicate a read error. This sample stems from a study of T cell repertoires in cytomegalovirus infection. Study-wide context: A matching HLA type, together with CMV infection, was signaled by public TCR beta signatures.

TCRdb reprocessed the reads via MiXCR and lists one record per CDR3 protein. The table includes around 450,000 distinct CDR3 sequences, 30% to 40% detected once. Overall study findings and caveats: Using cumulative public TCR beta family frequency, the authors identified those who carried CMV together with the relevant HLA. What dominated the ex vivo response were HLA-C-restricted CMV-specific TCR beta clonotypes.

This TCR derives from a human donor in good health (CMV status not recorded). Some clones in this sample may be carry-over from other donors' samples. The sample comprised PBMCs.

The CDR3 sequence is CDTSRPGAFGYEQYF. In DNA, the CDR3 is TGTGACACCAGCAGACCCGGGGCTTTCGGTTACGAGCAGTACTTC. The genes are TRBV15 and TRBJ2-7, with D possibly called TRBD1 or TRBD2 (5 bases each). The CDR3 covers 15 residues. Germline loops: CDR1 LNHNV, CDR2 YYDKDF (reference sequence).